This T cell receptor (beta chain) was sequenced for a study of T cells expressing NK-cell markers. General observations from the study: Each of 6 or 7 donors carried dominant NKG2C+ clonotypes accounting for about 1.0-7.0% of CD8+ T cells.

From germline, CDR1 is SGHTA and CDR2 FQGNSA. The CDR3 has 14 residues. A note on this clonotype: The antigen remains unidentified.

TCRdb reprocessed the 5' RACE reads and keeps a single row for each CDR3 protein, giving no DNA. Recorded for this sample: a few hundred thousand distinct CDR3 sequences. This receptor was taken from a man aged 18 to 69 in good health. The chain has TRBV7-2 and TRBJ2-3. Sequenced material: blood T cells: a sorted CD56 or NKG2C T cell subset, CD4+ or CD8+ T cells, or bulk PBMC T cells (not recorded which). The CDR3: CASSFIDGSHTQYF.